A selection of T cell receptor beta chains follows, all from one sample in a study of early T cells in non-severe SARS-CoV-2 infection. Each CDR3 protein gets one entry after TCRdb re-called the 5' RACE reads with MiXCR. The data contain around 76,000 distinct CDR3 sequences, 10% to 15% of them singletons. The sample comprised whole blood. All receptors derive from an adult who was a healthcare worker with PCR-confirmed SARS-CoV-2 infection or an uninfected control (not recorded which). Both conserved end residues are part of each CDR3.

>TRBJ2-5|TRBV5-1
CASSFSRGLPETQYF
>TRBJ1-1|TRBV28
CASRRALRGLNTEAFF
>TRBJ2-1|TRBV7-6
CASSPSGSGSENEQFF
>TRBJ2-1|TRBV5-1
CASSLVGTGSYNEQFF
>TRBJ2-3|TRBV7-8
CASSSRWERTTDTQYF
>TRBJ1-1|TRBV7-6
CASSSPLGNTEAFF
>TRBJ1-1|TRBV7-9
CASSLALGGYTEAFF
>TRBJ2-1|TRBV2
CASTVSREGEQFF
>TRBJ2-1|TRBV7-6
CASTATSAHYDEQFF
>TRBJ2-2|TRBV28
CASTLWGTGELFF
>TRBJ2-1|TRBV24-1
CATSDLGLGSYNEQFF
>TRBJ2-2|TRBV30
CAWSVPGTTGELFF
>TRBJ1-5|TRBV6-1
CASSGAQGQGQPQHF
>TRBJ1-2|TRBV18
CASSPQEGQSGYGYTF
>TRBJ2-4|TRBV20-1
CSARGVLALDKNIQYF
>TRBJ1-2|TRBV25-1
CASRERTSPYGYTF
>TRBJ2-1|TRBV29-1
CSVGERAALNEQFF
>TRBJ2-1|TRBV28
CASSVLGRGSYNEQFF
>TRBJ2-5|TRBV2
CASQRQAEETQYF
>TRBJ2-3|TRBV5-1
CASSPLAGGLTDTQYF